This T cell receptor (beta chain) was sequenced for a study of CD8 T cells in Susac syndrome (dated by TCRdb to between 2018 and 2021). Study-level background: Among the sequenced Susac syndrome patients, about six had clinically active disease and about 8 were in clinical remission. At the time of blood withdrawal, Susac syndrome patients were either therapy-naive, taking corticosteroids (with some also receiving IVIg), or on IVIg alone. Repertoire sequencing was used to test whether CD8+ T cell activation and differentiation in Susac syndrome was antigen driven. Summary of the overall study and its limitations: The number of individuals in the TCR sequencing and HLA analysis was recognized as being relatively small. No clonal expansion was detected in the CD4+ T cell repertoire of Susac syndrome patients.

This clonotype was seen only once. This clone's antigen is unknown. No base-level quality is on record; no much larger clone is a single base apart. One read represents weak support. RNA was extracted with the RNeasy kit and roughly 0.45 to 1 ug was reverse transcribed using random hexamers. The immunoSEQ multiplex PCR assay, covering 54 Vbeta and 13 Jbeta segments, was used to amplify TCR beta CDR3 regions. Bias from PCR amplification was corrected by using a synthetic template baseline for primer optimization and for computational correction. Under the source paper's analysis protocol: Reads were annotated to V, D and J genes per IMGT and analyzed with immunoSEQ Analyzer, keeping only productive sequences. Clonality was computed as one minus Shannon entropy normalized by log2 of the number of productive unique sequences. For each patient and control, public and private clones were evaluated within the 100 most prevalent clones. Clones were defined as Susac-specific when absent from the healthy and MS cohorts, from about 1,100 published viral clones and from other ImmuneACCESS disease sequences. Using fastp trimming at Q25 and MiXCR clonotype assembly, TCRdb reanalyzed the public sequencing data and kept in-frame beta chains. A single entry per CDR3 protein holds the most common genes and DNA from its merged rows. Clone size and V and J calls follow TCRdb, not the original study. The sample yields 95,000 to 150,000 distinct CDR3 sequences; 96% were counted once. The ten largest clones capture over 0.12% of the sample.

High-throughput TCR beta sequencing profiled peripheral blood CD8+ and CD4+ T cells from healthy donors, Susac syndrome patients and multiple sclerosis patients. Recently defined diagnostic criteria for definite or probable disease were met by the Susac syndrome patients. Bulk CD8+ and CD4+ T cells were purified by magnetic negative isolation, whereas CD8+ TEMRA cells were enriched by FACS. Blood was drawn into EDTA tubes, processed within 24 hours, and PBMCs were isolated by density gradient centrifugation. PBMCs intended for TCR sequencing were cryopreserved in liquid nitrogen and thawed later in a water bath at 37 degrees C. Purity of sorted or isolated CD4+, CD8+ and CD8+ TEMRA cells was at least 90%. This receptor was obtained from a human donor with Susac syndrome. The specimen was CD4+ T cells from PBMCs.

The sequenced DNA: TGTGCCAGCAGCCAAGATTGGGGTATCTACGAGCAGTACTTC. Its protein product is CASSQDWGIYEQYF. The chain uses TRBV4-2 and TRBJ2-7, with no confidently assigned D gene. The germline V gene specifies LGHNA as CDR1 and YNFKEQ as CDR2. V was cut back by 0 bases and J by 3 bases, leaving a gap of 9 bases between them. From the cysteine through the phenylalanine, the CDR3 covers 14 amino acids. Solely the CDR3 DNA is kept, with 42 bases framed from the first base.